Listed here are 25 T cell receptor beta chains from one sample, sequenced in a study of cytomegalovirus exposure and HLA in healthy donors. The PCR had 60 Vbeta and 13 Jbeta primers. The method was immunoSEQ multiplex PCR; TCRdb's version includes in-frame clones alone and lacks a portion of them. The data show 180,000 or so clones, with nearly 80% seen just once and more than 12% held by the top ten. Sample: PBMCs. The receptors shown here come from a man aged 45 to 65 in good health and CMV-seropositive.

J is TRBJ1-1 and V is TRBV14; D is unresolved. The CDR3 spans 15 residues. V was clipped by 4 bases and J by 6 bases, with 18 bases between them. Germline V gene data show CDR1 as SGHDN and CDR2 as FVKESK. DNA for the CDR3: TGTGCCAGCAGCCCCCTGGGCCCTGCGAGTTCTGAAGCTTTCTTT. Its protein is CASSPLGPASSEAFF.

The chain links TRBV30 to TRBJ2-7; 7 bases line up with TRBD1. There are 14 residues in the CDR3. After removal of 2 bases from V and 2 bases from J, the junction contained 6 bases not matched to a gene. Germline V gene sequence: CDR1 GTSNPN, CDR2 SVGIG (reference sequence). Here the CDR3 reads CAWSPWDSPYEQYF. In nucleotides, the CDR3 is TGTGCCTGGAGTCCATGGGACAGCCCCTACGAGCAGTACTTC.

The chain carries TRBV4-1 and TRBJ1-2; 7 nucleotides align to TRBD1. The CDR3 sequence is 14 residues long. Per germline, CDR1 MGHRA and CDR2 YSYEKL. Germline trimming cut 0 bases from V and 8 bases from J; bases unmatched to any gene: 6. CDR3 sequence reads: CASSQEEGARGYTF. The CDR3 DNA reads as TGCGCCAGCAGCCAAGAAGAGGGGGCGCGGGGCTACACCTTC.

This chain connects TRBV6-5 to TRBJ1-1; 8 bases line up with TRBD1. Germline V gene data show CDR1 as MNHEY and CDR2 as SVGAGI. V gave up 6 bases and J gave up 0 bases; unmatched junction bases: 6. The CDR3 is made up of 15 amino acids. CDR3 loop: CASSRGQVMNTEAFF. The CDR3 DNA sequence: TGTGCCAGCAGCCGGGGACAGGTCATGAACACTGAAGCTTTCTTT.

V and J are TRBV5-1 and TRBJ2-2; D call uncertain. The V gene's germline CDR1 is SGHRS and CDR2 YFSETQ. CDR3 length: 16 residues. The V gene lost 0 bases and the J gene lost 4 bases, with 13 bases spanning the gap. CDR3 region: CASSLDSPSGTGELFF. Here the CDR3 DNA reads TGCGCCAGCAGCTTGGATTCCCCATCGGGCACCGGGGAGCTGTTTTTT.

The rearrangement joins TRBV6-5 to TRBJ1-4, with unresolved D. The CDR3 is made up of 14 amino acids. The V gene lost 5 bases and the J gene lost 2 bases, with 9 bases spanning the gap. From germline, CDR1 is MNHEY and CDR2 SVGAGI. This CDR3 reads CASSEGYTNEKLFF. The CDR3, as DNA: TGTGCCAGCAGTGAGGGTTACACTAATGAAAAACTGTTTTTT.

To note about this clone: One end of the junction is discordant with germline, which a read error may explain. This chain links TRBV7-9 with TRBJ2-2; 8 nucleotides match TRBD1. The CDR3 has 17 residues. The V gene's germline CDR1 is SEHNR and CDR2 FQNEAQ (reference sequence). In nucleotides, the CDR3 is TGTTCCAGCAGCTCACCCCGTATACAGGGGGACACCGGGGAGCTGTTTTTT. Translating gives CSSSSPRIQGDTGELFF.

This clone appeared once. The CDR3 sequence is CASSEWKRATNEKLFF. DNA for the CDR3: TGTGCCAGCAGTGAATGGAAACGGGCAACTAATGAAAAACTGTTTTTT. The rearrangement links TRBV25-1 to TRBJ1-4; D remains ambiguous. Germline CDR1 and CDR2: MGHDK and SYGVNS. V dropped 1 base and J dropped 0 bases, with 9 bases sitting between them. The CDR3 consists of 16 residues.

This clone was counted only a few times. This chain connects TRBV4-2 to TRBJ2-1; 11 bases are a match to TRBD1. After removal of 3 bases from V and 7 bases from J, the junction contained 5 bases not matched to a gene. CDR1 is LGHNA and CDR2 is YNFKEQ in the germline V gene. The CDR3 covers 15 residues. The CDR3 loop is CASSQDGTGGNEQFF. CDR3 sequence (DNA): TGTGCCAGCAGCCAGGACGGGACAGGGGGTAATGAGCAGTTCTTC.

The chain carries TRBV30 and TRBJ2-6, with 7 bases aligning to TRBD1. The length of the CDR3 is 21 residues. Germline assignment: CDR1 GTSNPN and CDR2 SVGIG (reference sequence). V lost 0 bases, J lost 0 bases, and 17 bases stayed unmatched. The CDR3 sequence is CAWSVRAVWRTGPSGANVLTF. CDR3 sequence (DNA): TGTGCCTGGAGTGTACGGGCGGTTTGGAGGACAGGACCCTCTGGGGCCAACGTCCTGACTTTC.

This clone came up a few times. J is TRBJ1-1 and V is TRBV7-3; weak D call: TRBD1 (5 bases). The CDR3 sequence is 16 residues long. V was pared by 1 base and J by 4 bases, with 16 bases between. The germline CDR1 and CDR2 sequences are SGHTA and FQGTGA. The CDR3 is CASSLMGGVVSTEAFF. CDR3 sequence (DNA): TGTGCCAGCAGCTTAATGGGGGGTGTGGTTAGCACTGAAGCTTTCTTT.

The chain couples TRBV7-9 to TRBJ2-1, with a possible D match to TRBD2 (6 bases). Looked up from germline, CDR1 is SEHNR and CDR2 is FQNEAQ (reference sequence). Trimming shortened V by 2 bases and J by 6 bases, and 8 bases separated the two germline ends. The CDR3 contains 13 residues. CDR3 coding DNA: TGTGCCAGCAGCTTATCCGGGGGCAATGAGCAGTTCTTC. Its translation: CASSLSGGNEQFF.

The CDR3 sequence is CASSSGTDYEQYF. For the CDR3, the DNA is TGCGCCAGCTCCTCCGGGACAGACTACGAGCAGTACTTC. The rearrangement links TRBV10-2 to TRBJ2-7; TRBD1 matches 7 bases. Germline trimming cut 8 bases from V and 3 bases from J; bases unmatched to any gene: 7. The CDR3 is 13 amino acids. The germline V gene encodes CDR1 WSHSY and CDR2 SAAADI.

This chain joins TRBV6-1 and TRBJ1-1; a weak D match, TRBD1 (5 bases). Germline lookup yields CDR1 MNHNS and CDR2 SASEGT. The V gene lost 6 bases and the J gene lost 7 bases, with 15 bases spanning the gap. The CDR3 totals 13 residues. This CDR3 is CASRRIGGNEAFF. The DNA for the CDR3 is TGTGCCAGCAGACGGATCGGGGGAAATGAAGCTTTCTTT.

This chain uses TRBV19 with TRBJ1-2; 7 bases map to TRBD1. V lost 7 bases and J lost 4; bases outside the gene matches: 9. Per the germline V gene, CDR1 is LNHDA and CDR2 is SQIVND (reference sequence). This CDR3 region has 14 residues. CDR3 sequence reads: CASKVSGTAYGYTF. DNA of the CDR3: TGTGCCAGTAAAGTTTCCGGGACAGCCTATGGCTACACCTTC.

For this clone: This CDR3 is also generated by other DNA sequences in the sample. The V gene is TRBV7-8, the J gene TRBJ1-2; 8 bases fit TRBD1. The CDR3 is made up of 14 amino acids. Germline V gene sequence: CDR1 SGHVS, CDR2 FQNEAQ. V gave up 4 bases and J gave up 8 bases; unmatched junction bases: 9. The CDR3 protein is CASSSRTGPDGYTF. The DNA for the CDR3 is TGTGCCAGCAGCTCCCGGACAGGGCCAGACGGCTACACCTTC.

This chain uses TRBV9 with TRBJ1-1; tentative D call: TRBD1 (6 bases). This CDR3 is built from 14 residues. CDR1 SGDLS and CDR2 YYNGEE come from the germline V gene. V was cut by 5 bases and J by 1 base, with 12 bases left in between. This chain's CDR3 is CASSPGQTNTEAFF. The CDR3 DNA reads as TGTGCCAGCAGTCCGGGACAAACGAACACTGAAGCTTTCTTT.

Here the CDR3 DNA reads TGCAGCGTTGAAGGCCCGCAGGGTAGGGAGCAGTACTTC. Protein product: CSVEGPQGREQYF. The rearrangement joins TRBV29-1 to TRBJ2-7; a weak D match, TRBD1 (5 bases). V was cut by 1 base and J by 7 bases, with 14 bases left in between. The CDR3 extends over 13 amino acids. CDR1 SQVTM and CDR2 ANQGSEA come from the germline V gene.

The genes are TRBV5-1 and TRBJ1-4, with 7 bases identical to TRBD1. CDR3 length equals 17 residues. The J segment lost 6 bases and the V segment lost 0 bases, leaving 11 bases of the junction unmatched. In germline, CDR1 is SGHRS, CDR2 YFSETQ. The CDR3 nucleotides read TGCGCCAGCAGCTTGGACGGTCGACAGGGCTTACATGAAAAACTGTTTTTT. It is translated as CASSLDGRQGLHEKLFF.

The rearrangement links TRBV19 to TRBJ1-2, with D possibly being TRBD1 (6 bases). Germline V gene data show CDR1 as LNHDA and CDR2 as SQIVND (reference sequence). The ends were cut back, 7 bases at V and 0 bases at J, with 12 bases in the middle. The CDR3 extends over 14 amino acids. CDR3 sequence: CASIPRGPNYGYTF. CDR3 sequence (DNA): TGTGCCAGTATCCCCAGGGGACCTAACTATGGCTACACCTTC.

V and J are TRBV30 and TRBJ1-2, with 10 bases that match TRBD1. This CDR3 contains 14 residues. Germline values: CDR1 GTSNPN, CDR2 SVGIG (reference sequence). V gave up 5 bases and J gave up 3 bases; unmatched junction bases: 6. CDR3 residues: CAWGRGQGHYGYTF. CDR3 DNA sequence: TGTGCCTGGGGCAGGGGACAGGGGCACTATGGCTACACCTTC.

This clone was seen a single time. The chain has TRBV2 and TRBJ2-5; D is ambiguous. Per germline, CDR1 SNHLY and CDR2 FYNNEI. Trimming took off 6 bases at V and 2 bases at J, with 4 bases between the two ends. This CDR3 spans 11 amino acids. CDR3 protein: CASSGQETQYF. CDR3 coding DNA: TGTGCCAGCAGCGGGCAAGAGACCCAGTACTTC.

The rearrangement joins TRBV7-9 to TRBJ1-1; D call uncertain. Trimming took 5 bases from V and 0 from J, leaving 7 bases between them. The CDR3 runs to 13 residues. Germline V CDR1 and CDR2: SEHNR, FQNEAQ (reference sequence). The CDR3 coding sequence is TGTGCCAGCAGCGTCAACATGAACACTGAAGCTTTCTTT. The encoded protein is CASSVNMNTEAFF.

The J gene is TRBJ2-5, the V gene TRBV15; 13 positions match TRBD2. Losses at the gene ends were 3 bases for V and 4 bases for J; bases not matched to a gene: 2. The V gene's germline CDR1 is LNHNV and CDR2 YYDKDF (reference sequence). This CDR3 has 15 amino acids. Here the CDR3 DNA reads TGTGCCACCAGCAGGACTAGCGGGGGGTTAGAGACCCAGTACTTC. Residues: CATSRTSGGLETQYF.

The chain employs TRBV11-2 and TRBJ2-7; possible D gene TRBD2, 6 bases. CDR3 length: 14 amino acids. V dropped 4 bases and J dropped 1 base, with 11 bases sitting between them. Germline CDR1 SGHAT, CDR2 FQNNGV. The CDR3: CASSWEELSYEQYF. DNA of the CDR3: TGTGCCAGCAGCTGGGAGGAACTTTCCTACGAGCAGTACTTC.